This TCR beta chain was documented in a study of OX40 agonist ivuxolimab in advanced cancers. As for the study in general: Patients treated during dose escalation were battling hepatocellular carcinoma, melanoma, renal cell or head and neck cancer. People who had prior anti-PD-1, anti-PD-L1 or anti-CTLA-4 therapy could take part, and under 50% had some. General study points: Fewer expanded clones were found on average in CD4+ than in CD8+ T cells. Part of the nonresponder group also had normalized T-cell clonal expansion that was low.

The data were produced by immunoSEQ multiplex PCR, yet TCRdb's version contains in-frame clones alone and is incomplete. Of 150,000 to 180,000 clones detected, 94% appear once; the ten largest clones hold 0.3% to 0.35%. Per germline, CDR1 KGHSH and CDR2 LQKENI. The V end was cut by 10 bases, the J end by 4 bases, with 12 bases between. The CDR3 extends over 12 amino acids. This clone was detected once. The antigen remains undetermined. The TCR comes from an adult with an advanced solid tumor such as melanoma, head and neck, liver or kidney cancer. This rearrangement joins TRBV18 to TRBJ2-3; the D gene is possibly TRBD1 (6 bases). Sequences were derived from CD4+ or CD8+ T cells sorted from blood, sampled in a trial of the OX40 agonist ivuxolimab. CDR3 nucleotide sequence: TGTGCCACAAAAGGGGGTGCAGATACGCAGTATTTT. Its protein product is CATKGGADTQYF. Full variable domain (remainder filled in from reference TRBV18 and TRBJ2-3): NAGVMQNPRHLVRRRGQEARLRCSPMKGHSHVYWYRQLPEEGLKFMVYLQKENIIDESGMPKERFSAEFPKEGPSILRIQQVVRGDSAAYFCATKGGADTQYFGPGTRLTVL.